Below, 17 T cell receptor beta chains from the same sample are listed, as sequenced in a study of T cell repertoires in cytomegalovirus infection. Each CDR3 protein gets one entry after TCRdb re-called the reads with MiXCR. The sample has some 320,000 distinct CDR3 sequences, more than 9% seen once. Input material: PBMCs. These receptors originate from a human donor in good health (CMV status not recorded). Some clones in this sample may be carry-over from other donors' samples.

This clonotype was recorded at least ten times. V usage is TRBV7-2 and J usage is TRBJ1-5, with 7 bases matching TRBD1. The ends lost 5 bases at V and 8 bases at J; junction bases unmatched: 9. CDR1 and CDR2 from the germline V gene are SGHTA and FQGNSA. This CDR3 contains 14 residues. As DNA, the CDR3 is TGTGCCAGCAGCCCCCGACAGGGAGCGGAGCCCCAGCATTTT. Protein product: CASSPRQGAEPQHF.

A few counts support this clonotype. The V gene is TRBV6-5, the J gene TRBJ2-3; TRBD2 agrees at 7 bases. CDR1 and CDR2 from the germline V gene are MNHEY and SVGAGI. This CDR3 is 12 amino acids long. J gave up 11 bases and V 6 bases, and 8 bases lay outside the gene matches. CDR3 nucleotide sequence: TGTGCCAGCAGCCTAACTAGCGAGGGGCAGTATTTT. Its protein is CASSLTSEGQYF.

This clonotype was found many times. The chain uses TRBV7-2 and TRBJ2-7, with no clear D. The CDR3 contains 14 residues. Germline CDR1 SGHTA, CDR2 FQGNSA. V lost 5 bases and J lost 3, with 14 bases in between. Written as DNA, the CDR3 is TGTGCCAGCAGCCAAGACACCTCTTACTACGAGCAGTACTTC. Translation: CASSQDTSYYEQYF.

This clonotype appeared a few times. The V gene is TRBV2, the J gene TRBJ2-1; D is perhaps TRBD1 (5 bases). The CDR3 totals 13 residues. The germline V and J ends were trimmed by 2 bases and 6 bases, with 8 bases remaining between them. From germline, CDR1 is SNHLY and CDR2 FYNNEI. Written as DNA, the CDR3 is TGTGCCAGCAGTGAACCAGGGTTCAATGAGCAGTTCTTC. Its protein is CASSEPGFNEQFF.

This clonotype was seen more than once but under ten times. In DNA, the CDR3 is TGTGCCAGCAGTATTTATGGGGGAGAGACCCAGTACTTC. It is translated as CASSIYGGETQYF. The chain is built from TRBV12-3 or TRBV12-4 and TRBJ2-5; TRBD1 or TRBD2 may be the D gene (5 bases each). Trimming pared 5 bases from V and 4 bases from J, leaving 11 bases between. This CDR3 is built from 13 residues.

By share, this clonotype ranks as medium-sized. The chain has TRBV28 and TRBJ2-5; D gene ambiguous. Germline V gene data show CDR1 as MDHEN and CDR2 as SYDVKM. Trimming stripped 2 bases from V and 1 base from J, with 11 bases between. This CDR3 spans 15 amino acids. The DNA of the CDR3 is TGTGCCAGCAGTTTAAGGTGGAACAGCCAAGAGACCCAGTACTTC. Translation: CASSLRWNSQETQYF.

The chain employs TRBV10-3 and TRBJ1-4, with 7 bases aligning to TRBD1. Germline CDR1 reads ENHRY; CDR2 reads SYGVKD. The CDR3 runs to 16 residues. With V trimmed by 4 bases and J by 0 bases, 5 bases remained unmatched. CDR3 coding DNA: TGTGCCATCAGTGGGGGACAGACCTCAACTAATGAAAAACTGTTTTTT. It codes for CAISGGQTSTNEKLFF.

The chain employs TRBV7-6 and TRBJ2-5, with 7 bases identical to TRBD2. This CDR3 spans 14 amino acids. Germline CDR1 and CDR2: SGHVS and FNYEAQ. V lost 5 bases and J lost 3; bases outside the gene matches: 6. CDR3 in DNA: TGTGCCAGCAGCGGGCGGACTAGTAAAGAGACCCAGTACTTC. Its translation is CASSGRTSKETQYF.

This chain joins TRBV19 and TRBJ2-1; D may be TRBD1 (5 bases). Germline values: CDR1 LNHDA, CDR2 SQIVND (reference sequence). V lost 3 bases, J lost 0 bases, and 9 bases lay in between. This CDR3 contains 15 residues. The CDR3 bases are TGTGCCAGTAGTATGACAGCACCCTCCTACAATGAGCAGTTCTTC. This codes for CASSMTAPSYNEQFF.

The DNA of the CDR3 is TGCAGTGCTGGCGGATATACGGACATTCAGTACTTC. Its translation is CSAGGYTDIQYF. The chain uses TRBV20-1 and TRBJ2-4, with D unclear. CDR3 size: 12 residues. The V and J ends lost 5 bases and 8 bases respectively, with 13 bases between them. Germline V gene lookup returns CDR1 DFQATT and CDR2 SNEGSKA (reference sequence).

This clonotype came up many times. The chain has TRBV7-2 and TRBJ2-7, with a weak D call TRBD2 (6 bases). This CDR3 has 16 amino acids. Deletions cut 1 base from V and 0 bases from J, with 13 bases between. Germline values: CDR1 SGHTA, CDR2 FQGNSA. CDR3 residues: CASSLGSGGNSYEQYF. DNA of the CDR3: TGTGCCAGCAGCTTAGGGTCTGGCGGGAACTCCTACGAGCAGTACTTC.

This clonotype was counted only a few times. The chain carries TRBV28 and TRBJ2-1; D gene unclear. V gave up 9 bases and J gave up 0 bases, with 15 bases separating them. The length of the CDR3 is 15 residues. Germline CDR1 and CDR2: MDHEN and SYDVKM. In nucleotides, the CDR3 is TGTGCCAGTCCCCCCGTTGGGCTCTCCTACAATGAGCAGTTCTTC. It encodes CASPPVGLSYNEQFF. The complete variable domain, with remaining parts taken from reference TRBV28 and TRBJ2-1, reads DVKVTQSSRYLVKRTGEKVFLECVQDMDHENMFWYRQDPGLGLRLIYFSYDVKMKEKGDIPEGYSVSREKKERFSLILESASTNQTSMYLCASPPVGLSYNEQFFGPGTRLTVL.

The chain combines TRBV7-9 with TRBJ2-4, with no clear D. Germline V CDR1 and CDR2: SEHNR, FQNEAQ (reference sequence). CDR3 size: 15 residues. Between the trimmed V and J ends, which lost 2 bases and 9 bases, there was a span of 17 bases. The chain's CDR3 is CASSLPWEGGSIQYF. The DNA for the CDR3 is TGTGCCAGCAGCTTACCATGGGAAGGCGGAAGCATTCAGTACTTC.

The table lists this clonotype with a few counts. This chain links TRBV6-2 or TRBV6-3 with TRBJ2-7; no definite D call. With 8 bases removed from V and 1 base from J, the gap between germline ends came to 12 bases. Germline CDR1 MNHEY, CDR2 SVGEGT. The CDR3 runs to 13 residues. This CDR3 reads CASALRASYEQYF. The DNA for the CDR3 is TGTGCCAGCGCCCTACGAGCGTCCTACGAGCAGTACTTC.

The chain employs TRBV10-3 and TRBJ1-4, with D perhaps matching TRBD1 (6 bases). CDR1 is ENHRY and CDR2 is SYGVKD in the germline V gene. This CDR3 comprises 15 residues. V was trimmed by 2 bases and J by 3 bases, leaving 10 bases between them. CDR3 amino acids: CAISEGGTANEKLFF. As DNA, the CDR3 is TGTGCCATCAGTGAGGGGGGCACTGCTAATGAAAAACTGTTTTTT.

J is TRBJ2-5 and V is TRBV3-1; 12 positions match TRBD2. The junction had 6 bases not matched to a gene; V was cut back by 0 bases and J by 1 base. The CDR3 runs to 18 residues. Germline loops: CDR1 LGHDT, CDR2 YNNKEL (reference sequence). In DNA form, the CDR3 reads TGTGCCAGCAGCCAAGAGGGGCGACTAGCGGGGGCCCAAGAGACCCAGTACTTC. Translated: CASSQEGRLAGAQETQYF.

This clonotype was detected many times. The chain employs TRBV7-2 and TRBJ2-1; no clear D gene. The CDR3 extends over 14 amino acids. Trimming shortened V by 5 bases and J by 3 bases, and 11 bases separated the two germline ends. Per the germline V gene, CDR1 is SGHTA and CDR2 is FQGNSA. CDR3 DNA: TGTGCCAGCAGCCCTTCCCCTCTCTACAATGAGCAGTTCTTC. The encoded protein is CASSPSPLYNEQFF. Full variable domain (rest looked up from reference TRBV7-2 and TRBJ2-1): GAGVSQSPSNKVTEKGKDVELRCDPISGHTALYWYRQSLGQGLEFLIYFQGNSAPDKSGLPSDRFSAERTGGSVSTLTIQRTQQEDSAVYLCASSPSPLYNEQFFGPGTRLTVL.